This T cell receptor beta chain was observed in a study of T cell changes during pregnancy in multiple sclerosis. Libraries were prepared by immunoSEQ multiplex PCR; TCRdb keeps only in-frame clonotypes and omits some of them. Altogether 35,000 or so clones are present, 88% being singletons, with the ten largest covering less than 1.5%. The source material was CD4+ T cells from peripheral blood mononuclear cells, sampled before pregnancy. The receptor was derived from a female donor with multiple sclerosis, enrolled in a pregnancy study.

The CDR3 sequence: CASTTPGKQPQHF. CDR3 nucleotide sequence: TGTGCCAGCACAACTCCAGGGAAGCAGCCCCAGCATTTT. J is TRBJ1-5 and V is TRBV28; perhaps TRBD1 as D (5 bases). The CDR3 spans 13 residues. Trimming cost V 7 bases and J 7 bases, with 14 bases left between them. Germline CDR1 is MDHEN and CDR2 is SYDVKM.